This TCR beta chain was sequenced for a study of T cell repertoires in cytomegalovirus infection. TCRdb re-analysed the reads in MiXCR, keeping a single row per CDR3 protein. The sample lists 630,000 or so distinct CDR3 sequences, less than 25% occurring once. Looked up from germline, CDR1 is SEHNR and CDR2 is FQNEAQ (reference sequence). The CDR3 runs to 19 residues. With V trimmed by 5 bases and J by 0 bases, 8 bases remained unmatched. The source material was CD8+ T cells from PBMCs. This receptor was obtained from a human donor in good health (CMV status not recorded). Some clones in this sample may be carry-over from other donors' samples. The rearrangement links TRBV7-9 to TRBJ2-1; TRBD2 matches 15 bases. Here the CDR3 reads CASSLPGTSGGPSYNEQFF. In DNA, the CDR3 is TGTGCCAGCAGCCTACCCGGGACTAGCGGGGGGCCCTCCTACAATGAGCAGTTCTTC.